The source of this T cell receptor beta chain is a study of PD-1 blockade in classical Hodgkin lymphoma. CDR1 is LNHNV, CDR2 YYDKDF, per germline (reference sequence). CDR3 length equals 15 residues. V was cut by 1 base and J by 2 bases, with 12 bases left in between. Brentuximab vedotin exposure varied, and every patient relapsed after autologous stem cell transplantation. The table came from immunoSEQ multiplex PCR; TCRdb's copy has only in-frame clones and leaves some out. The repertoire consists of roughly 13,000 clones, with about 73% occurring once and the leading ten covering roughly 26%. The rearrangement uses TRBV15 and TRBJ2-7, with D tentatively TRBD1 (6 bases). The TCR was taken from a human donor with classical Hodgkin lymphoma. Sequencing was performed on peripheral blood mononuclear cells (PBMCs), taken before the second cycle of nivolumab. CDR3 sequence (DNA): TGTGCCACCAGCAGAGCAGGGGTCCCCCCCTACGAGCAGTACTTC. It encodes CATSRAGVPPYEQYF.